These 30 T cell receptor beta chains share one sample of origin, sequenced in a study of human T cells and chemical hapten exposure. TCRdb re-called the RACE reads with MiXCR, one entry per CDR3 protein. Here the sample spans about 96,000 distinct CDR3 sequences, 7% to 10% being singletons. Regarding time point: patch test 2, 6 weeks after DPC sensitization. Noted treatment: therapeutic diphenylcyclopropenone sensitization with weekly scalp DPC. Sample: whole blood, taken in connection with sensitization to the hapten diphenylcyclopropenone (DPC). The receptors stem from a woman aged 40 to 55 with alopecia areata. Some clones in this sample may be carry-over from other donors' samples.

The CDR3 protein is CASSLTSLGYNEQFF. The DNA for the CDR3 is TGTGCCAGCAGTCTGACTAGCTTAGGGTACAATGAGCAGTTCTTC. V gene TRBV27 combines with J gene TRBJ2-1; 7 nucleotides match TRBD2. This CDR3 spans 15 amino acids. In germline, CDR1 is MNHEY, CDR2 SMNVEV (reference sequence). V dropped 5 bases and J dropped 4; count of bases not matched to a gene: 8.

This clonotype was counted a few times. The chain couples TRBV5-6 to TRBJ2-7; 8 bases fit TRBD1. CDR1 is SGHDT, CDR2 YYEEEE, per germline. V lost 4 bases and J lost 4; bases outside the gene matches: 10. The CDR3 is made up of 15 amino acids. CDR3 nucleotide sequence: TGTGCCAGCAGCCTCGCCGGGACAGGAGGGTACGAGCAGTACTTC. As protein: CASSLAGTGGYEQYF.

In this sample, this clonotype turned up a few times. The chain carries TRBV27 and TRBJ2-1, with 8 bases identical to TRBD2. The ends lost 5 bases at V and 8 bases at J; junction bases unmatched: 14. The length of the CDR3 is 16 residues. Per germline, CDR1 MNHEY and CDR2 SMNVEV (reference sequence). DNA for the CDR3: TGTGCCAGCAGTCAGGAGACGGGAGGGCGGCGATATGAGCAGTTCTTC. The encoded protein is CASSQETGGRRYEQFF.

This clonotype was counted a few times. The rearrangement uses TRBV6-2 or TRBV6-3 and TRBJ1-2; D not certain. CDR1 and CDR2 (germline): MNHEY, SVGEGT. Between the trimmed V and J ends, which lost 5 bases and 5 bases, there was a span of 9 bases. The CDR3 length is 12 residues. CDR3 coding DNA: TGTGCCAGCAGTCGCCCCCCTTATGGCTACACCTTC. The encoded protein is CASSRPPYGYTF.

This sequence joins TRBV3-1 and TRBJ1-1; D uncertain. CDR3 length: 14 amino acids. V lost 4 bases and J lost 4, with 13 bases in between. Per the germline V gene, CDR1 is LGHDT and CDR2 is YNNKEL (reference sequence). CDR3 region: CASSPRVIGTEAFF. CDR3 nucleotide sequence: TGTGCCAGCAGCCCCCGTGTGATCGGCACTGAAGCTTTCTTT.

Many counts were recorded for this clonotype. Written as DNA, the CDR3 is TGCGCCAGCAGCCCGGGACTAGCGGGCCAAGAGACCCAGTACTTC. Its translation: CASSPGLAGQETQYF. The rearrangement links TRBV5-1 to TRBJ2-5; 12 positions agree with TRBD2. CDR1 and CDR2 from the germline V gene are SGHRS and YFSETQ. The trim removed 4 bases at V and 1 base at J, leaving 2 bases unmatched. The CDR3 totals 15 residues.

The chain carries TRBV27 and TRBJ2-5, with 10 bases aligning to TRBD2. V shed 1 base, J shed 2 bases, and the junction held 13 bases outside the gene matches. Germline CDR1 MNHEY, CDR2 SMNVEV (reference sequence). The CDR3 runs 19 residues. The CDR3 sequence is CASSLYGLAGDLSQETQYF. As DNA, the CDR3 is TGTGCCAGCAGTTTATATGGCCTAGCGGGAGACCTATCGCAAGAGACCCAGTACTTC.

This clonotype came up a few times. The chain is built from TRBV5-4 and TRBJ1-1; no reliable D call. V was trimmed by 0 bases and J by 0 bases, leaving 18 bases between them. The CDR3 covers 18 residues. The germline gives CDR1 SGHNT, CDR2 YYREEE (reference sequence). For the CDR3, the DNA is TGTGCCAGCAGCTTGGGGGAGGGCCCAAGCGAAATGAACACTGAAGCTTTCTTT. It is translated as CASSLGEGPSEMNTEAFF.

The sample holds many counts of this clonotype. This rearrangement joins TRBV28 to TRBJ2-1; D is perhaps TRBD1 or TRBD2 (5 bases each). Trimming pared 2 bases from V and 2 bases from J, leaving 10 bases between. The CDR3 covers 15 residues. Germline CDR1 is MDHEN and CDR2 is SYDVKM. The CDR3: CASSLMGPTYNEQFF. The CDR3 DNA sequence: TGTGCCAGCAGTTTAATGGGACCAACCTACAATGAGCAGTTCTTC.

This clonotype occurred a few times. The rearrangement joins TRBV11-2 to TRBJ2-7, with TRBD1 matching 7 bases. The germline gives CDR1 SGHAT, CDR2 FQNNGV. With V trimmed by 5 bases and J by 2 bases, 12 bases remained unmatched. The CDR3 length is 16 residues. In nucleotides, the CDR3 is TGTGCCAGCAGCCCCCTAAGGAGGACAGGCCCCTACGAGCAGTACTTC. Protein sequence: CASSPLRRTGPYEQYF. Supplemented by reference TRBV11-2 and TRBJ2-7, the full variable domain reads EAGVAQSPRYKIIEKRQSVAFWCNPISGHATLYWYQQILGQGPKLLIQFQNNGVVDDSQLPKDRFSAERLKGVDSTLKIQPAKLEDSAVYLCASSPLRRTGPYEQYFGPGTRLTVT.

This CDR3 is CASSVGASFLPYEQYF. DNA for the CDR3: TGTGCCAGCAGCGTAGGGGCGAGTTTCCTCCCCTACGAGCAGTACTTC. The J gene is TRBJ2-7, the V gene TRBV9; the D is unclear. In germline, CDR1 is SGDLS, CDR2 YYNGEE. The CDR3 runs to 16 residues. Trimming stripped 0 bases from V and 2 bases from J, with 15 bases between.

Many counts were recorded for this clonotype. V is TRBV28 and J is TRBJ2-6; D remains ambiguous. CDR3 length equals 14 residues. The germline V gene encodes CDR1 MDHEN and CDR2 SYDVKM. V was clipped by 11 bases and J by 0 bases, with 11 bases between them. CDR3 loop: CASQMISGANVLTF. The CDR3 nucleotides are TGTGCCTCCCAGATGATCTCTGGGGCCAACGTCCTGACTTTC.

Ten or more counts support this clonotype. The chain uses TRBV20-1 and TRBJ2-7; D possibly corresponds to TRBD1 (6 bases). V lost 6 bases, J lost 4 bases, and 19 bases lay in between. The CDR3 sequence is 14 residues long. The germline gives CDR1 DFQATT, CDR2 SNEGSKA (reference sequence). The CDR3 DNA is TGCAGTGCCCAGAACCCAGGACAGTATTACGAGCAGTACTTC. As protein: CSAQNPGQYYEQYF.

This clonotype was seen a few times. V and J are TRBV3-1 and TRBJ2-7; 7 bases map to TRBD2. The V and J ends lost 7 bases and 3 bases, in that order; junction bases with no gene match: 12. The CDR3 is made up of 15 amino acids. Germline values: CDR1 LGHDT, CDR2 YNNKEL (reference sequence). The CDR3 here is CASTPSGTNSYEQYF. DNA of the CDR3: TGTGCCAGCACTCCTTCCGGGACTAATAGCTACGAGCAGTACTTC.

This clonotype was seen more than once but under ten times. This chain links TRBV3-1 with TRBJ2-7, with D possibly TRBD2 on 5 matching bases. CDR1 LGHDT and CDR2 YNNKEL come from the germline V gene (reference sequence). Trimming took off 4 bases at V and 3 bases at J, with 13 bases between the two ends. The CDR3 spans 14 residues. The CDR3 DNA sequence: TGTGCCAGCAGCCCCCAACCGGGGAACTACGAGCAGTACTTC. Protein product: CASSPQPGNYEQYF.

This clonotype was seen repeatedly, ten times or more. The chain is built from TRBV27 and TRBJ2-2, with D perhaps TRBD2 (5 bases). The germline V gene has CDR1 MNHEY and CDR2 SMNVEV (reference sequence). V lost 1 base and J 4 bases, leaving 10 bases between the germline ends. The CDR3 consists of 15 residues. CDR3 sequence reads: CASSLFDGVTGELFF. In DNA, the CDR3 is TGTGCCAGCAGTTTATTCGACGGGGTCACCGGGGAGCTGTTTTTT.

This clonotype was detected many times. This rearrangement joins TRBV28 to TRBJ1-2; 9 bases fit TRBD1. The CDR3 is made up of 14 amino acids. The germline V gene encodes CDR1 MDHEN and CDR2 SYDVKM. V lost 7 bases, J lost 4 bases, and 7 bases stayed unmatched. The chain's CDR3 is CASIPGQGFYGYTF. In nucleotides, the CDR3 is TGTGCCAGCATCCCGGGACAGGGATTCTATGGCTACACCTTC.

This clonotype has a handful of counts. This chain joins TRBV5-1 and TRBJ1-1; no reliable D call. The CDR3 runs 15 residues. Germline CDR1 SGHRS, CDR2 YFSETQ. V lost 1 base, J lost 4 bases, and 14 bases lay in between. DNA for the CDR3: TGCGCCAGCAGCTTGAACCCCATGGAGGGCACTGAAGCTTTCTTT. This gives the protein CASSLNPMEGTEAFF. Based on the CDR3 plus reference TRBV5-1 and TRBJ1-1, the full variable domain is KAGVTQTPRYLIKTRGQQVTLSCSPISGHRSVSWYQQTPGQGLQFLFEYFSETQRNKGNFPGRFSGRQFSNSRSEMNVSTLELGDSALYLCASSLNPMEGTEAFFGQGTRLTVV.

This clonotype was seen ten or more times. J is TRBJ2-2 and V is TRBV20-1; the match to TRBD1 covers 7 bases. The ends lost 4 bases at V and 6 bases at J; junction bases unmatched: 11. Per germline, CDR1 DFQATT and CDR2 SNEGSKA (reference sequence). The CDR3 length is 15 residues. The CDR3 loop reads CSATEGASGAGELFF. DNA of the CDR3: TGCAGTGCTACAGAGGGGGCATCAGGTGCCGGGGAGCTGTTTTTT.

This clonotype has at least ten counts. The CDR3 DNA is TGTGCCAGTACCCACCGGGACAGGGCGGGCGAGCAGTACTTC. It translates to CASTHRDRAGEQYF. The V gene is TRBV19, the J gene TRBJ2-7; TRBD1 agrees at 9 bases. Unmatched junction bases numbered 10, after V lost 7 bases and J lost 6 bases. CDR1 is LNHDA and CDR2 is SQIVND in the germline V gene (reference sequence). This CDR3 comprises 14 residues.

The chain combines TRBV6-5 with TRBJ1-6; D possibly corresponds to TRBD1 (6 bases). The CDR3 consists of 16 residues. V gave up 2 bases and J gave up 7 bases, with 15 bases separating them. Germline-derived CDR1 and CDR2 are MNHEY and SVGAGI. This CDR3 is CASSYQSDRTNSPLHF. The CDR3 nucleotides read TGTGCCAGCAGTTACCAATCGGACAGAACCAATTCACCCCTCCACTTT.

This clonotype was counted a few times. The chain links TRBV7-9 to TRBJ1-4; D is unresolved. CDR1 is SEHNR and CDR2 is FQNEAQ in the germline V gene (reference sequence). V shed 2 bases and J shed 1 base, with 8 bases lying between them. The CDR3 is 15 amino acids. CDR3 in amino acids: CASSLIAETNEKLFF. CDR3 sequence (DNA): TGTGCCAGCAGCTTAATCGCTGAAACTAATGAAAAACTGTTTTTT.

This clonotype was detected ten times or more. The J gene is TRBJ2-1, the V gene TRBV5-4; 7 bases map to TRBD2. The CDR3 spans 16 residues. The J segment lost 9 bases and the V segment lost 4 bases, leaving 16 bases of the junction unmatched. Per the germline V gene, CDR1 is SGHNT and CDR2 is YYREEE (reference sequence). CDR3 residues: CASSPFRAGLGSEQFF. In DNA form, the CDR3 reads TGTGCCAGCAGCCCGTTTAGAGCGGGACTCGGTAGTGAGCAGTTCTTC. Full variable domain (remainder filled in from reference TRBV5-4 and TRBJ2-1): ETGVTQSPTHLIKTRGQQVTLRCSSQSGHNTVSWYQQALGQGPQFIFQYYREEENGRGNFPPRFSGLQFPNYSSELNVNALELDDSALYLCASSPFRAGLGSEQFFGPGTRLTVL.

This clonotype was picked up many times. At one of its ends the junction is not consistent with the germline gene, which may arise from a read error. The J gene is TRBJ2-1, the V gene TRBV2; D is perhaps TRBD1 (6 bases). This CDR3 is 11 amino acids long. CDR1 and CDR2 from the germline V gene are SNHLY and FYNNEI. The CDR3 coding sequence is TGTGCCAGCAGTGAAGACAGGGTACGCCTCTTC. This encodes CASSEDRVRLF.

The chain employs TRBV20-1 and TRBJ1-4; 7 nucleotides align to TRBD1. The junction had 3 bases not matched to a gene; V was cut back by 3 bases and J by 5 bases. The germline V gene has CDR1 DFQATT and CDR2 SNEGSKA (reference sequence). The CDR3 length is 13 residues. The CDR3, as DNA: TGCAGTGCTAGGGGACAGCTAAATGAAAAACTGTTTTTT. It encodes CSARGQLNEKLFF.

This clonotype was seen a few times. At one end, the junction sequence differs from germline, possibly due to a read error. V gene TRBV24-1 combines with J gene TRBJ2-3, with 12 bases matching TRBD1. Germline-derived CDR1 and CDR2 are KGHDR and SFDVKD. The CDR3 spans 16 residues. CDR3 sequence: CATSGAGQGATDTQYF. For the CDR3, the DNA is TGTGCCACGAGTGGAGCGGGACAGGGGGCCACAGATACGCAGTATTTT.

This clonotype has just a few counts. This chain connects TRBV6-2 or TRBV6-3 to TRBJ1-5, with 7 bases that match TRBD1. The CDR3 runs to 13 residues. V trimming: 7 bases; J trimming: 6 bases; junction bases outside the gene matches: 6. The germline V gene encodes CDR1 MNHEY and CDR2 SVGEGT. CDR3 sequence (DNA): TGTGCCAGCAACGACAGGGCCGCTCAGCCCCAGCATTTT. Amino acid sequence: CASNDRAAQPQHF.

The table lists this clonotype with a few counts. This chain connects TRBV9 to TRBJ2-5; D is possibly TRBD2 (5 bases). The ends were cut back, 4 bases at V and 2 bases at J, with 18 bases in the middle. Germline V gene sequence: CDR1 SGDLS, CDR2 YYNGEE. The CDR3 is 16 residues long. The CDR3 loop is CASSTTGNGVQETQYF. CDR3 bases: TGTGCCAGCAGCACCACGGGGAACGGGGTTCAAGAGACCCAGTACTTC.

This clonotype was detected many times. The rearrangement uses TRBV4-3 and TRBJ2-2; D may correspond to TRBD1 or TRBD2 (5 bases each). The germline V and J ends were trimmed by 0 bases and 5 bases, with 13 bases remaining between them. Germline V gene lookup returns CDR1 LGHNA and CDR2 YSLEER. This CDR3 has 16 residues. The CDR3 loop reads CASSQETGRWTGELFF. The CDR3 bases are TGCGCCAGCAGCCAAGAGACGGGGCGCTGGACCGGGGAGCTGTTTTTT.

Ten or more counts support this clonotype. The rearrangement uses TRBV5-6 and TRBJ2-1; D ambiguous. CDR3 size: 15 residues. Germline values: CDR1 SGHDT, CDR2 YYEEEE. V lost 2 bases to trimming and J lost 0 bases, with 9 bases between them. CDR3 sequence (DNA): TGTGCCAGCAGCTTTAGAGCGAGCTCCTACAATGAGCAGTTCTTC. It yields the protein CASSFRASSYNEQFF.